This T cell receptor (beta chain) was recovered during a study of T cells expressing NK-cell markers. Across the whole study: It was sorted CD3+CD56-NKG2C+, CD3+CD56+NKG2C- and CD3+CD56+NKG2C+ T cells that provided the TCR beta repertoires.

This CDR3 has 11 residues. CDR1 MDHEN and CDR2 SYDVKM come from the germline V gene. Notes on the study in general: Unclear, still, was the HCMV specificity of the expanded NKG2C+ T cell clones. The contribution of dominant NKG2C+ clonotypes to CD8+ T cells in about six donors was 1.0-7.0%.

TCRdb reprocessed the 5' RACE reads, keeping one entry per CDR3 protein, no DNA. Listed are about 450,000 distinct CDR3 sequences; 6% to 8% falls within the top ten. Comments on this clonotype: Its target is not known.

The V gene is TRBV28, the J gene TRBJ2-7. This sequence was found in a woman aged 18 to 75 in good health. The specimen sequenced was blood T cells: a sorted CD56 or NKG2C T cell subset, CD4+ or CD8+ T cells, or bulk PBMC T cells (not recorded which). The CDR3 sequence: CASSLIAEQYF.